This is a list of T cell receptor beta chains from one sample in a study of human T cells and chemical hapten exposure. TCRdb re-analysed the RACE reads in MiXCR, keeping a single row per CDR3 protein. The profile covers tens of thousands of distinct CDR3 sequences, with roughly 7.6% appearing a single time and approximately 1.5% taken by the ten largest. The specimen comprised whole blood, sampled in connection with sensitization to the hapten diphenylcyclopropenone (DPC). These receptor sequences come from a woman in her thirties with alopecia areata. Some clones in this sample may be carry-over from other donors' samples. Each CDR3 is given with its conserved first and last residue. The order of the fields is J gene, V gene, clone size, D gene, CDR3 protein, CDR3 DNA. A D gene is named only where the DNA matches it firmly. Some rows mark clone size as missing; the rest say once, few, many or name a class of expanded clone.

J: TRBJ2-1; V: TRBV20-1; size: many; D: TRBD1; CDR3: CSAGQGGSYNEQFF; DNA: TGCAGTGCCGGACAGGGTGGGTCCTACAATGAGCAGTTCTTC
J: TRBJ1-5; V: TRBV20-1; size: NA; D: NA; CDR3: CSASINRDQPQHF; DNA: TGCAGTGCTAGTATAAACAGAGATCAGCCCCAGCATTTT
J: TRBJ1-5; V: TRBV9; size: many; D: NA; CDR3: CASSVGVGAGQPQHF; DNA: TGTGCCAGCAGCGTAGGGGTAGGGGCAGGTCAGCCCCAGCATTTT
J: TRBJ1-2; V: TRBV10-3; size: few; D: NA; CDR3: CAIMTGGDGYTF; DNA: TGTGCCATCATGACGGGGGGCGATGGCTACACCTTC
J: TRBJ1-6; V: TRBV7-9; size: many; D: NA; CDR3: CASSLGRVGAGGSPLHF; DNA: TGTGCCAGCAGCTTGGGACGGGTAGGGGCAGGCGGTTCACCCCTCCACTTT
J: TRBJ1-5; V: TRBV6-1; size: many; D: NA; CDR3: CASSESWGRDQPQHF; DNA: TGTGCCAGCAGTGAATCTTGGGGGCGAGATCAGCCCCAGCATTTT
J: TRBJ1-2; V: TRBV7-8; size: NA; D: NA; CDR3: CASSLTTGRNNYGYTF; DNA: TGTGCCAGCAGCTTAACTACAGGGAGAAATAACTATGGCTACACCTTC
J: TRBJ1-6; V: TRBV20-1; size: NA; D: NA; CDR3: CSARVGETYNSPLHF; DNA: TGCAGTGCTAGAGTTGGAGAAACCTATAATTCACCCCTCCACTTT
J: TRBJ1-6; V: TRBV3-1; size: few; D: NA; CDR3: CASSRTDSPLHF; DNA: TGTGCCAGCAGCCGGACGGATTCACCCCTCCACTTT
J: TRBJ2-5; V: TRBV7-9; size: NA; D: TRBD2; CDR3: CASSPGTSALGETQYF; DNA: TGTGCCAGCAGCCCCGGGACTAGCGCCCTGGGGGAGACCCAGTACTTC
J: TRBJ1-4; V: TRBV5-1; size: few; D: NA; CDR3: CVSSLDSFNEKLFF; DNA: TGCGTCAGCAGCTTGGACAGCTTTAATGAAAAACTGTTTTTT
J: TRBJ2-1; V: TRBV6-5; size: many; D: TRBD1; CDR3: CASSWTGGNEQFF; DNA: TGTGCCAGCAGTTGGACAGGGGGCAATGAGCAGTTCTTC
J: TRBJ1-2; V: TRBV2; size: NA; D: NA; CDR3: CASTLMGGNYGYTF; DNA: TGTGCCAGCACTCTCATGGGGGGAAACTATGGCTACACCTTC
J: TRBJ2-3; V: TRBV2; size: NA; D: TRBD2; CDR3: CASSRTSDTQYF; DNA: TGTGCCAGCAGTAGGACTAGCGATACGCAGTATTTT
J: TRBJ2-2; V: TRBV5-1; size: many; D: TRBD1; CDR3: CASSLERQGAGTGELFF; DNA: TGCGCCAGCAGCTTGGAGAGACAGGGGGCAGGGACCGGGGAGCTGTTTTTT
J: TRBJ1-4; V: TRBV28; size: few; D: NA; CDR3: CASSHGQSNEKLFF; DNA: TGTGCCAGCAGTCACGGACAGAGTAATGAAAAACTGTTTTTT
J: TRBJ2-1; V: TRBV19; size: many; D: NA; CDR3: CASSIVGPYTSSYNEQFF; DNA: TGTGCCAGTAGTATAGTGGGGCCCTATACAAGCTCCTACAATGAGCAGTTCTTC
J: TRBJ2-3; V: TRBV10-1; size: many; D: NA; CDR3: CASSSPARDTQYF; DNA: TGCGCCAGCAGTAGCCCAGCCCGAGATACGCAGTATTTT
J: TRBJ1-1; V: TRBV12-3/TRBV12-4; size: many; D: TRBD1; CDR3: CASTLSRQGNTEAFF; DNA: TGTGCCAGCACCCTCAGCAGACAGGGGAACACTGAAGCTTTCTTT
J: TRBJ2-2; V: TRBV5-1; size: many; D: NA; CDR3: CASSSRDTTGELFF; DNA: TGCGCCAGCAGCTCGCGGGACACCACCGGGGAGCTGTTTTTT
J: TRBJ1-6; V: TRBV6-6; size: few; D: TRBD1; CDR3: CASSYSTDRVPPGSPLHF; DNA: TGTGCCAGCAGTTACTCGACCGACAGGGTACCCCCGGGTTCACCCCTCCACTTT
J: TRBJ1-2; V: TRBV5-1; size: NA; D: NA; CDR3: CASTPGGVSNYGYTF; DNA: TGCGCCAGCACTCCGGGAGGAGTAAGTAACTATGGCTACACCTTC
J: TRBJ2-5; V: TRBV5-1; size: many; D: TRBD2; CDR3: CASSLYGLAGEETQYF; DNA: TGCGCCAGCAGCTTGTATGGACTAGCGGGGGAAGAGACCCAGTACTTC
J: TRBJ2-3; V: TRBV7-3; size: few; D: NA; CDR3: CASSLFTEGDTQYF; DNA: TGTGCCAGCAGCTTATTCACAGAGGGGGATACGCAGTATTTT
J: TRBJ2-5; V: TRBV6-2/TRBV6-3; size: many; D: NA; CDR3: CASSYSNSEGAQYF; DNA: TGTGCCAGCAGTTACTCGAATTCTGAGGGGGCCCAGTACTTC
J: TRBJ1-1; V: TRBV10-1; size: NA; D: NA; CDR3: CASSDDRNTEAFF; DNA: TGCGCCAGCAGTGACGACAGGAACACTGAAGCTTTCTTT
J: TRBJ1-2; V: TRBV13; size: few; D: NA; CDR3: CASSLGLGLYGYTF; DNA: TGTGCCAGCAGCTTAGGGTTAGGTCTCTATGGCTACACCTTC
J: TRBJ2-1; V: TRBV7-2; size: many; D: NA; CDR3: CASSPRGWVPGQFF; DNA: TGTGCCAGCAGCCCACGTGGCTGGGTCCCTGGGCAGTTCTTC
J: TRBJ2-7; V: TRBV25-1; size: many; D: NA; CDR3: CASSEYRGSGYEQYF; DNA: TGTGCCAGCAGTGAATATCGAGGGTCCGGCTACGAGCAGTACTTC